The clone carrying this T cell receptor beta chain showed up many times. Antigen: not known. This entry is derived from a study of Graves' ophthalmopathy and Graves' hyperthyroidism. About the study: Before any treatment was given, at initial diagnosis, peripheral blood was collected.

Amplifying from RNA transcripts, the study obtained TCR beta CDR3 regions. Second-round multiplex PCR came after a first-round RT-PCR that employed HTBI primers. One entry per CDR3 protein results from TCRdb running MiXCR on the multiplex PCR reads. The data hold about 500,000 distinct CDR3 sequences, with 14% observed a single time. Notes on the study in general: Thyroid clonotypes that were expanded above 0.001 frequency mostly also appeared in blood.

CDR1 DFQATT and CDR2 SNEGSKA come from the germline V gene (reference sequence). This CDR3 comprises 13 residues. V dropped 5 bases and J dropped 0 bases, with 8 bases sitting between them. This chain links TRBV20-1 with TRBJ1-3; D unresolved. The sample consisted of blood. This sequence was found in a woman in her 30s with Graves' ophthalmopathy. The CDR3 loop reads CSASEGSGNTIYF. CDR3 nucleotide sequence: TGCAGTGCTTCGGAAGGCTCTGGAAACACCATATATTTT.